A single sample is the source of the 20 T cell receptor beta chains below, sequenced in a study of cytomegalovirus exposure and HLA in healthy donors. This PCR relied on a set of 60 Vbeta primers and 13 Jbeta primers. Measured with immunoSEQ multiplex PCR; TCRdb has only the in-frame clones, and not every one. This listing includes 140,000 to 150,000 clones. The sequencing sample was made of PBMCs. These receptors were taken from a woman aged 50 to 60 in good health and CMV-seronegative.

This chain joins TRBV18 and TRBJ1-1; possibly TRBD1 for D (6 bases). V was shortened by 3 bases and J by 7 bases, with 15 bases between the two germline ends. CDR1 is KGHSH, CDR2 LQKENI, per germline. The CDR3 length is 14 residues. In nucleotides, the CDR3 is TGTGCCAGCTCACCCACAGGGACAACGCTTGAAGCTTTCTTT. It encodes CASSPTGTTLEAFF.

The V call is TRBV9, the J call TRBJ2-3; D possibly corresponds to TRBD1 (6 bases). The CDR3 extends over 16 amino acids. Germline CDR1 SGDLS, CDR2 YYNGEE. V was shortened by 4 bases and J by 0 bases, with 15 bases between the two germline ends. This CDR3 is CASSPRTALSTDTQYF. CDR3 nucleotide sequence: TGTGCCAGCAGCCCCCGGACAGCGCTTAGCACAGATACGCAGTATTTT.

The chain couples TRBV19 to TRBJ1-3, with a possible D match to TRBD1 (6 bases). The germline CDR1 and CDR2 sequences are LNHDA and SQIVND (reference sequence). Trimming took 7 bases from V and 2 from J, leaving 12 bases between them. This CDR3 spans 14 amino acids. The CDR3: CASIPRTAGNTIYF. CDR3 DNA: TGTGCCAGTATTCCTAGGACAGCTGGAAACACCATATATTTT.

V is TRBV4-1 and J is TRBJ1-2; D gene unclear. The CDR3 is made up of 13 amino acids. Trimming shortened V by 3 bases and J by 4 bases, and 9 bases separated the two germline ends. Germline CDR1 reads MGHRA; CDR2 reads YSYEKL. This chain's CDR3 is CASSQEGTYGYTF. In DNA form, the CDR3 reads TGCGCCAGCAGCCAGGAGGGAACCTATGGCTACACCTTC.

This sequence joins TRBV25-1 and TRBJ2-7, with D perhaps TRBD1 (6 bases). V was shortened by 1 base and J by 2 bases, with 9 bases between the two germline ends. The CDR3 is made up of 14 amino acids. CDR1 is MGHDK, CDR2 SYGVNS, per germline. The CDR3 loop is CASSELGATYEQYF. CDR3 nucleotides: TGTGCCAGCAGTGAATTGGGGGCGACCTACGAGCAGTACTTC.

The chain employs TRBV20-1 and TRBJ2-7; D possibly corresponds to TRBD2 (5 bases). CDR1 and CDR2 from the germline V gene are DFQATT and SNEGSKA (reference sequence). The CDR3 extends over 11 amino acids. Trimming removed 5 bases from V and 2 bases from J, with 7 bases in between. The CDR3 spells CSAPGTYEQYF. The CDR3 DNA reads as TGCAGTGCTCCCGGGACCTACGAGCAGTACTTC.

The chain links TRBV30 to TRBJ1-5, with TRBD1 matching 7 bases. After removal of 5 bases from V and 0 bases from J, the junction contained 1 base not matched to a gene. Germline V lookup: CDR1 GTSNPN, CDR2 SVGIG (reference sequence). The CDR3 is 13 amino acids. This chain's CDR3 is CAWGQDSNQPQHF. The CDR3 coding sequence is TGTGCCTGGGGACAGGATAGCAATCAGCCCCAGCATTTT.

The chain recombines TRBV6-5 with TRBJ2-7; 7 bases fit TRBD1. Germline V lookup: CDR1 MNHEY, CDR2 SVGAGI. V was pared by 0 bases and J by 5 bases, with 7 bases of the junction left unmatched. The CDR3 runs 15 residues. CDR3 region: CASSYSTGAPNEQYF. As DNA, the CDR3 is TGTGCCAGCAGTTACTCAACAGGGGCCCCTAACGAGCAGTACTTC.

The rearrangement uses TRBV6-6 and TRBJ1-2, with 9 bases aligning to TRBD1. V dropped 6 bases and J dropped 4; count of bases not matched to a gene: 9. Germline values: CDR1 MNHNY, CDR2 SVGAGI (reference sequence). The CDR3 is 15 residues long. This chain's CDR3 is CASRGSTGGGYGYTF. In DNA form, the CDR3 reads TGTGCCAGCAGGGGTTCGACAGGGGGGGGCTATGGCTACACCTTC.

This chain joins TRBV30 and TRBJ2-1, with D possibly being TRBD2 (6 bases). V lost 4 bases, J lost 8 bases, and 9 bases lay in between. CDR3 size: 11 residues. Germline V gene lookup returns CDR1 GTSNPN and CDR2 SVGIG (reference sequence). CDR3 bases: TGTGCCTGGAAAAGGGACTATGAGCAGTTCTTC. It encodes CAWKRDYEQFF. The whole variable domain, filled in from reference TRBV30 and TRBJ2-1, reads SQTIHQWPATLVQPVGSPLSLECTVEGTSNPNLYWYRQAAGRGLQLLFYSVGIGQISSEVPQNLSASRPQDRQFILSSKKLLLSDSGFYLCAWKRDYEQFFGPGTRLTVL.

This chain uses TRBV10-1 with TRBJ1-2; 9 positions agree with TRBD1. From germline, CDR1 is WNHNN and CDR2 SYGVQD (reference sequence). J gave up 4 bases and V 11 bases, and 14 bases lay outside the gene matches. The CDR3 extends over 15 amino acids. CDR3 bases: TGCGCCCTGCGGGACAGGGCCATTCCTTTCTATGGCTACACCTTC. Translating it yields CALRDRAIPFYGYTF.

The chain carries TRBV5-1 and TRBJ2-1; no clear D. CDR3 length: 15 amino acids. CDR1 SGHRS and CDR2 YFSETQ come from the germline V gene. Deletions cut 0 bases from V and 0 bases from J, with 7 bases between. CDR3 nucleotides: TGCGCCAGCAGCTTGGGTAGTACCTCCTACAATGAGCAGTTCTTC. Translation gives CASSLGSTSYNEQFF.

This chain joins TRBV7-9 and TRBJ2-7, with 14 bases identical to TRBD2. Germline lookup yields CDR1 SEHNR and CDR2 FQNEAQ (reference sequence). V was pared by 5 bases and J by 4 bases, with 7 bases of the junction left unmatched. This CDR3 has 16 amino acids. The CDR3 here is CASSLGTSGRWYEQYF. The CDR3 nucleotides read TGTGCCAGCAGCCTCGGGACTAGCGGGAGATGGTACGAGCAGTACTTC.

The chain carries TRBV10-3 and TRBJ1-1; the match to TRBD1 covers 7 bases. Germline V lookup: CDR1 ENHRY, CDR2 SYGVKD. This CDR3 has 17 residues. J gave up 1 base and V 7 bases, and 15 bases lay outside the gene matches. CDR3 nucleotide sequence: TGTGCCATCACCGAAAACCGACCGGGACAGACGAACACTGAAGCTTTCTTT. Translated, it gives CAITENRPGQTNTEAFF.

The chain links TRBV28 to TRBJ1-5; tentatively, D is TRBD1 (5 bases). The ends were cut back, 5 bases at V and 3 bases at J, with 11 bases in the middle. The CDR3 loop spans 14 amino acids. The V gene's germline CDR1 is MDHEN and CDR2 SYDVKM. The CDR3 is CASSPGHLNQPQHF. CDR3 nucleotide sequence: TGTGCCAGCAGTCCCGGACATCTCAATCAGCCCCAGCATTTT.

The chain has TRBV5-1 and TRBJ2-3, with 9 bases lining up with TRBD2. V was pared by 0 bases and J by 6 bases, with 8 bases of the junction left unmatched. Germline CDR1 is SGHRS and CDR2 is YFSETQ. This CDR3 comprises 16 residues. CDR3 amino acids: CASSLATSGPFDTQYF. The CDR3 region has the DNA TGCGCCAGCAGCTTGGCCACTAGCGGGCCTTTTGATACGCAGTATTTT.

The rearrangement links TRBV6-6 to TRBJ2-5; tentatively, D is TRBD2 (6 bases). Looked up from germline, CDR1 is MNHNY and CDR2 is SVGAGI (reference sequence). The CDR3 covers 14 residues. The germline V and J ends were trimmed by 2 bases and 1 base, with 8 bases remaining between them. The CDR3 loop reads CASSYAGSQETQYF. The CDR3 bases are TGTGCCAGCAGTTACGCGGGATCCCAAGAGACCCAGTACTTC.

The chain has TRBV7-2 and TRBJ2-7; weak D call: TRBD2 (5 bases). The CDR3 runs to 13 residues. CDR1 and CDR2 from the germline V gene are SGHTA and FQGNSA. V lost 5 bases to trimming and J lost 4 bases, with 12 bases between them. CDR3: CASSESREYEQYF. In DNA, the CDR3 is TGTGCCAGCAGCGAAAGCCGGGAATACGAGCAGTACTTC.

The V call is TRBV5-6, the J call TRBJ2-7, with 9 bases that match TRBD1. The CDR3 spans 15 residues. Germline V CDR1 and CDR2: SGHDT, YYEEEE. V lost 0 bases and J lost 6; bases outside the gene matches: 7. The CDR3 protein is CASSLDLGQGSEQYF. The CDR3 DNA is TGTGCCAGCAGCTTGGATTTGGGACAGGGTAGCGAGCAGTACTTC.

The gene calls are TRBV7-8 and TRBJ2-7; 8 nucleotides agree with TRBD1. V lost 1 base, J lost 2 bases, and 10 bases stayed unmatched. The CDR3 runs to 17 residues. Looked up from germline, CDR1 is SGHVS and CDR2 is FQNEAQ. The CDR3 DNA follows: TGTGCCAGCAGCTTAGGGAGGGGACAGGCCGCGACCTACGAGCAGTACTTC. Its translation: CASSLGRGQAATYEQYF. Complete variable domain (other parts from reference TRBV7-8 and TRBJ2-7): GAGVSQSPRYKVAKRGQDVALRCDPISGHVSLFWYQQALGQGPEFLTYFQNEAQLDKSGLPSDRFFAERPEGSVSTLKIQRTQQEDSAVYLCASSLGRGQAATYEQYFGPGTRLTVT.